Below are 23 T cell receptor beta chains sequenced from a single sample in a study of shared clonotypes between healthy human individuals. Some clones are missing from TCRdb's copy, which holds only in-frame ones; the method was immunoSEQ multiplex PCR. The data contain about 1 million clones, approximately 68% of them singletons. Source material: memory CD4+ T cells sorted from blood. The subset is: CD45RA-negative fraction. Receptor source: a man aged 18 to 30 in good health.

This chain uses TRBV10-1 with TRBJ2-1; no clear D. V lost 0 bases to trimming and J lost 4 bases, with 13 bases between them. This CDR3 comprises 16 residues. Germline loops: CDR1 WNHNN, CDR2 SYGVQD (reference sequence). CDR3 sequence: CASSESGSGQYNEQFF. CDR3 coding DNA: TGCGCCAGCAGTGAGTCGGGGTCAGGTCAATACAATGAGCAGTTCTTC.

The V call is TRBV29-1, the J call TRBJ1-6; D gene ambiguous. The CDR3 consists of 15 residues. V was pared by 5 bases and J by 0 bases, with 11 bases between. The germline V gene encodes CDR1 SQVTM and CDR2 ANQGSEA. The CDR3 DNA reads as TGCAGCGTTTCGGACGGGAGCTCCTATAATTCACCCCTCCACTTT. Its translation: CSVSDGSSYNSPLHF.

The sample holds a few counts of this clone. V is TRBV7-2 and J is TRBJ2-2; D is possibly TRBD1 (5 bases). Trimming left V 3 bases short and J 2 bases short, with 10 bases between. The CDR3 loop spans 15 amino acids. Germline assignment: CDR1 SGHTA and CDR2 FQGNSA. The CDR3 sequence: CASSFGQGNTGELFF. DNA for the CDR3: TGTGCCAGCAGCTTCGGGCAGGGAAACACCGGGGAGCTGTTTTTT.

The V and J genes are TRBV2 and TRBJ1-1; perhaps TRBD1 as D (6 bases). This CDR3 comprises 14 residues. V was trimmed by 3 bases and J by 6 bases, leaving 14 bases between them. Germline V gene data show CDR1 as SNHLY and CDR2 as FYNNEI. CDR3 DNA: TGTGCCAGCAGTGAGGGAACAGGGAATGCTGAAGCTTTCTTT. It encodes CASSEGTGNAEAFF.

This chain uses TRBV6-6 with TRBJ1-2; 8 bases are a match to TRBD1. The CDR3 length is 15 residues. Germline CDR1 reads MNHNY; CDR2 reads SVGAGI (reference sequence). With V trimmed by 7 bases and J by 1 base, 8 bases remained unmatched. The CDR3: CASKQTGADNYGYTF. The CDR3 DNA follows: TGTGCCAGCAAACAGACAGGGGCGGATAACTATGGCTACACCTTC.

The chain links TRBV6-1 to TRBJ2-1; 7 bases map to TRBD2. This CDR3 region has 19 residues. Germline-derived CDR1 and CDR2 are MNHNS and SASEGT. V dropped 0 bases and J dropped 7; count of bases not matched to a gene: 18. Here the CDR3 DNA reads TGTGCCAGCAGTGAAGCAGCCTTTGGCGGGAGCCGATTGATGAATGAGCAGTTCTTC. It codes for CASSEAAFGGSRLMNEQFF.

The V call is TRBV2, the J call TRBJ2-5; tentatively, D is TRBD1 or TRBD2 (5 bases each). The CDR3 has 12 residues. Between the trimmed V and J ends, which lost 7 bases and 5 bases, there was a span of 11 bases. Germline loops: CDR1 SNHLY, CDR2 FYNNEI. For the CDR3, the DNA is TGTGCCAGCACCCCAGGGAGTGAGACCCAGTACTTC. This encodes CASTPGSETQYF.

The rearrangement joins TRBV13 to TRBJ2-1; TRBD2 matches at 8 bases. CDR3 length: 15 residues. J was trimmed by 6 bases and V by 5 bases; bases with no gene match: 9. CDR1 is PRHDT, CDR2 FYEKMQ, per germline (reference sequence). The CDR3 DNA reads TGTGCCAGCAGCCGAGCGGGTAGCGGGACCAATGAGCAGTTCTTC. Translated: CASSRAGSGTNEQFF.

V gene TRBV5-1 combines with J gene TRBJ2-1; 15 bases match TRBD2. The trim removed 0 bases at V and 7 bases at J, leaving 8 bases unmatched. Per germline, CDR1 SGHRS and CDR2 YFSETQ. This CDR3 contains 18 residues. The CDR3 DNA follows: TGCGCCAGCAGCTTGGCGGGTAGGACTAGCGGGAGGGAAAATGAGCAGTTCTTC. Protein sequence: CASSLAGRTSGRENEQFF.

Only a few counts were recorded for this clone. The J gene is TRBJ1-1, the V gene TRBV10-3; no definite D call. The CDR3 totals 15 residues. Looked up from germline, CDR1 is ENHRY and CDR2 is SYGVKD. V was pared by 0 bases and J by 1 base, with 9 bases between. CDR3 sequence (DNA): TGTGCCATCAGTGAGTCGAATGGGAAGAACACTGAAGCTTTCTTT. The encoded protein is CAISESNGKNTEAFF.

This chain joins TRBV27 and TRBJ1-1; TRBD1 aligns across 11 bases. The germline V gene encodes CDR1 MNHEY and CDR2 SMNVEV (reference sequence). The CDR3 is 18 amino acids. J gave up 3 bases and V 3 bases, and 12 bases lay outside the gene matches. DNA for the CDR3: TGTGCCAGCAGTTTTCGTAAAGGACAGGGGGCGTCTGACACTGAAGCTTTCTTT. Amino acid sequence: CASSFRKGQGASDTEAFF.

CDR3 in DNA: TGTGCCATCAGTGAGTTGGGGGAAGCGGGAGATACGCAGTATTTT. Translation: CAISELGEAGDTQYF. This chain links TRBV10-3 with TRBJ2-3; perhaps TRBD2 as D (6 bases). V was trimmed by 1 base and J by 5 bases, leaving 13 bases between them. The CDR3 spans 15 residues. The germline V gene has CDR1 ENHRY and CDR2 SYGVKD.

The gene calls are TRBV11-2 and TRBJ2-3; D unresolved. Germline V lookup: CDR1 SGHAT, CDR2 FQNNGV. The CDR3 has 14 amino acids. V lost 0 bases, J lost 3 bases, and 7 bases lay in between. DNA of the CDR3: TGTGCCAGCAGCTTAGATCGTACAACAGATACGCAGTATTTT. Amino acid sequence: CASSLDRTTDTQYF.

The genes are TRBV4-3 and TRBJ1-1; perhaps TRBD1 as D (5 bases). Germline loops: CDR1 LGHNA, CDR2 YSLEER. CDR3 length equals 16 residues. Trimming pared 0 bases from V and 4 bases from J, leaving 15 bases between. CDR3 in DNA: TGCGCCAGCAGCCAAGATCGGCCTGGGGGGGTCACTGAAGCTTTCTTT. This translates into CASSQDRPGGVTEAFF.

This sequence joins TRBV4-1 and TRBJ2-7; D is unclear. Trimming stripped 5 bases from V and 0 bases from J, with 14 bases between. This CDR3 has 15 residues. Germline V lookup: CDR1 MGHRA, CDR2 YSYEKL. DNA for the CDR3: TGCGCCAGCAGCACTTCGGCCGGTAGCTCCTACGAGCAGTACTTC. Protein product: CASSTSAGSSYEQYF.

This clone was recorded once. The chain combines TRBV5-1 with TRBJ2-5, with D perhaps TRBD1 (6 bases). Germline CDR1 SGHRS, CDR2 YFSETQ. V shed 2 bases and J shed 5 bases, with 19 bases lying between them. This CDR3 has 16 residues. CDR3 residues: CASSLGGPTPAETQYF. Here the CDR3 DNA reads TGCGCCAGCAGCTTAGGGGGACCGACCCCGGCGGAGACCCAGTACTTC.

A note on this clone: The identical CDR3 is also encoded by other nucleotide sequences in the sample. V is TRBV5-1 and J is TRBJ2-7; 8 bases line up with TRBD1. The CDR3 has 15 amino acids. Looked up from germline, CDR1 is SGHRS and CDR2 is YFSETQ. V was clipped by 1 base and J by 2 bases; unmatched bases: 5. CDR3 sequence: CASSLMQGATYEQYF. In DNA, the CDR3 is TGCGCCAGCAGCTTGATGCAGGGGGCTACCTACGAGCAGTACTTC. Combining the CDR3 with reference TRBV5-1 and TRBJ2-7 gives the whole variable domain KAGVTQTPRYLIKTRGQQVTLSCSPISGHRSVSWYQQTPGQGLQFLFEYFSETQRNKGNFPGRFSGRQFSNSRSEMNVSTLELGDSALYLCASSLMQGATYEQYFGPGTRLTVT.

In DNA, the CDR3 is TGTGCCAGCAGCTTCGTCAGGGAAGGGGGCTACACCTTC. Protein sequence: CASSFVREGGYTF. The V and J genes are TRBV11-2 and TRBJ1-2; perhaps TRBD1 as D (5 bases). This CDR3 contains 13 residues. V was pared by 3 bases and J by 8 bases, with 13 bases between. Germline CDR1 is SGHAT and CDR2 is FQNNGV.

Note on this clone: Since a much larger clone is just one base distant, this may be a read error. Other DNA sequences from this sample encode an identical CDR3 as well. The chain couples TRBV7-2 to TRBJ2-5; D unclear. In germline, CDR1 is SGHTA, CDR2 FQGNSA. The CDR3 length is 12 residues. V was cut by 1 base and J by 5 bases, with 5 bases left in between. In nucleotides, the CDR3 is TGTGCCAGCAGCTTAGGCAGGGAGACCCAGTACTTC. It yields the protein CASSLGRETQYF.

This clone was seen just once. This chain uses TRBV5-6 with TRBJ2-5; 9 bases fit TRBD1. The CDR3 loop spans 14 amino acids. J was trimmed by 7 bases and V by 6 bases; bases with no gene match: 10. From germline, CDR1 is SGHDT and CDR2 YYEEEE. The CDR3 spells CASIITGGGRTQYF. The DNA for the CDR3 is TGTGCCAGCATCATTACAGGGGGCGGGAGGACCCAGTACTTC.

V usage is TRBV7-2 and J usage is TRBJ2-5, with 10 positions matching TRBD1. V lost 5 bases and J lost 3; bases outside the gene matches: 9. Germline assignment: CDR1 SGHTA and CDR2 FQGNSA. The CDR3 is 16 residues long. The DNA for the CDR3 is TGTGCCAGCAGCCTACGAGGGACAGGGGCGGAAGAGACCCAGTACTTC. It translates to CASSLRGTGAEETQYF.

This clone was detected only once. The chain has TRBV5-1 and TRBJ2-2, with D uncertain. V dropped 4 bases and J dropped 6 bases, with 10 bases sitting between them. From germline, CDR1 is SGHRS and CDR2 YFSETQ. This CDR3 is 13 amino acids long. CDR3: CASSPGSSGELFF. The CDR3 coding sequence is TGCGCCAGCAGCCCCGGGTCCTCCGGGGAGCTGTTTTTT.

This clone has more than one count but fewer than ten. The chain employs TRBV6-5 and TRBJ1-6; 7 nucleotides line up with TRBD1. CDR1 is MNHEY, CDR2 SVGAGI, per germline. J was trimmed by 7 bases and V by 5 bases; bases with no gene match: 8. This CDR3 has 15 amino acids. CDR3 coding DNA: TGTGCCAGCAGTACCGGGGACAGCGAAAATTCACCCCTCCACTTT. Its translation is CASSTGDSENSPLHF.